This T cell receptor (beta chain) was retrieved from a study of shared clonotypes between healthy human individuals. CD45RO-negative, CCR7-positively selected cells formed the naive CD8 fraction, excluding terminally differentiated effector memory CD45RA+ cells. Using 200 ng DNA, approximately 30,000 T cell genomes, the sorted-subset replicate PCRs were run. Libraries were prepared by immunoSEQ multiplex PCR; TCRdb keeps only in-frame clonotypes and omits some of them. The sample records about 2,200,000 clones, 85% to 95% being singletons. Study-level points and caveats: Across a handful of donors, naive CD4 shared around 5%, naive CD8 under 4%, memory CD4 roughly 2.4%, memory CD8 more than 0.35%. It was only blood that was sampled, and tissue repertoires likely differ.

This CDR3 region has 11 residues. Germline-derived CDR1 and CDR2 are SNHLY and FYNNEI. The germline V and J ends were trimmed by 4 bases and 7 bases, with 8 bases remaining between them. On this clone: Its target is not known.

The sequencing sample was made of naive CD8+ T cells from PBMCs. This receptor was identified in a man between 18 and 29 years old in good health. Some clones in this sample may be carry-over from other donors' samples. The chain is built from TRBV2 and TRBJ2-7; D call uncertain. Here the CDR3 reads CASSGLREQYF. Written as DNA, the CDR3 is TGTGCCAGCAGTGGGTTGAGGGAGCAGTACTTC.